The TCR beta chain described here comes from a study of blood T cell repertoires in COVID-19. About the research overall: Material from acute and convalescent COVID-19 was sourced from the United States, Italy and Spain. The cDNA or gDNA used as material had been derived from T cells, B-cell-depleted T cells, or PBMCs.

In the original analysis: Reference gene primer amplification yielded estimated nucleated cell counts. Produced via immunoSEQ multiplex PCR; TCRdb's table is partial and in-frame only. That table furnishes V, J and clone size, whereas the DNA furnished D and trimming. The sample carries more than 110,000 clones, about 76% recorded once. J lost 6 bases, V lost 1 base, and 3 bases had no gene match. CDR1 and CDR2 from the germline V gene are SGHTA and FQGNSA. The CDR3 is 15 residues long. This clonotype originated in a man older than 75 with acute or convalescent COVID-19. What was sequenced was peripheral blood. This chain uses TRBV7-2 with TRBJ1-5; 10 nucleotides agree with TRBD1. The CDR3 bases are TGTGCCAGCAGCTTAGGCGACAGGGGGCGTCAGCCCCAGCATTTT. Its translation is CASSLGDRGRQPQHF.